A selection of T cell receptor beta chains follows, all from one sample in a study of T cells in Graves' hyperthyroidism and ophthalmopathy. Via MiXCR, TCRdb re-called the multiplex PCR reads, giving one row per CDR3 protein. Counted here are 550,000 to 850,000 distinct CDR3 sequences, roughly 20% occurring once; the ten biggest clones make up roughly a sixth. The specimen was blood. These TCRs come from a woman aged 45-60 years with Graves' hyperthyroidism that later progressed to Graves' ophthalmopathy. Both conserved end residues are part of each CDR3. Each record gives: D gene, J gene, clone size, V gene, CDR3 DNA, CDR3 protein. A D gene is named only where the DNA matches it firmly. Clone size is given for some rows only: seen once, a few or many times, or a class if the clone is expanded.

NA TRBJ2-6 NA TRBV2 TGTGCCAGCAGCGGGACATCGATCTCTGGGGCCAACGTCCTGACTTTC CASSGTSISGANVLTF
TRBD1 TRBJ1-2 NA TRBV27 TGTGCCAGCAGTTCCGAGACAGGGGCGGGAGGCTACACCTTC CASSSETGAGGYTF
NA TRBJ1-5 NA TRBV18 TGTGCCAGCTCACCGAACCTGAGGGGGGCGTTCGATCAGCCCCAGCATTTT CASSPNLRGAFDQPQHF
NA TRBJ2-1 many TRBV12-3/TRBV12-4 TGTGCCAGCAGTAACGTTGGTCCAGGGAGAAATGAGCAGTTCTTC CASSNVGPGRNEQFF
NA TRBJ1-2 NA TRBV5-1 TGCGCCAGCAGCCCCCGGACAGTCAAAGGAGACTACACCTTC CASSPRTVKGDYTF
NA TRBJ1-1 many TRBV11-2 TGTGCCAGCAGCTTAGAGTATGGACAAGCCCTCACTGAAGCTTTCTTT CASSLEYGQALTEAFF
NA TRBJ1-6 NA TRBV30 TGTGCCTGGAGGGGGCATAGCGGGATCGGGAATTCACCCCTCCACTTT CAWRGHSGIGNSPLHF
NA TRBJ1-5 few TRBV20-1 TGCAGTGCGACTCGTGGCCATCGGGGCAATCAGCCCCAGCATTTT CSATRGHRGNQPQHF
NA TRBJ2-3 few TRBV20-1 TGCAGTGCCCAACCCGCAGATACGCAGTATTTT CSAQPADTQYF
TRBD1 TRBJ2-2 NA TRBV15 TGTGCCACCAGCAGAGGGGACAGGTTGGCCGGGGAGCTGTTTTTT CATSRGDRLAGELFF
NA TRBJ2-1 NA TRBV20-1 TGCAGTGCTATTAGCGGTGAGGGGGGCACAAATGAGCAGTTCTTC CSAISGEGGTNEQFF
NA TRBJ2-5 few TRBV6-2/TRBV6-3 TGTGCCAGCAGTTACTCTCGAGCGGCGGACGCTGAGACCCAGTACTTC CASSYSRAADAETQYF
TRBD1 TRBJ1-1 few TRBV6-1 TGTGCCAGCAGTACGACAGGGCCTAACACTGAAGCTTTCTTT CASSTTGPNTEAFF
TRBD2 TRBJ2-2 NA TRBV6-1 TGTGCCAGCAGACAACGAAGCGGGGGGGCTAACACCGGGGAGCTGTTTTTT CASRQRSGGANTGELFF
NA TRBJ2-3 many TRBV5-1 TGCGCCAGCAGCTACCTACCGACAGACGACACAGATACGCAGTATTTT CASSYLPTDDTDTQYF
NA TRBJ1-3 NA TRBV30 TGTGCCTGGTCGGAAGGAAACACCATATATTTT CAWSEGNTIYF
NA TRBJ2-4 few TRBV29-1 TGCAGCGTTGGGTTGGGGATCAACATTCAGTACTTC CSVGLGINIQYF
TRBD1 TRBJ1-5 many TRBV18 TGTGCCAGCTCACCGGACAGGGAGCAGCCCCAGCATTTT CASSPDREQPQHF
NA TRBJ1-3 NA TRBV11-2 TGTGCCAGCAGCTTAGATCCTTGGCCCGGGACATCCGGAAACACCATATATTTT CASSLDPWPGTSGNTIYF
TRBD2 TRBJ2-1 few TRBV12-3/TRBV12-4 TGTGCCACCGATGGGGGGCTAGCGGGGGGTTACAATGAGCAGTTCTTC CATDGGLAGGYNEQFF
TRBD2 TRBJ2-3 NA TRBV12-3/TRBV12-4 TGTGCCAGCAGAACTTCTAGCGGGGGGACAGATACGCAGTATTTT CASRTSSGGTDTQYF
NA TRBJ1-2 NA TRBV7-9 TGTGCCAGCAGCTTACTGGGTCCTACAGGGAGCGGCTACACCTTC CASSLLGPTGSGYTF
NA TRBJ1-1 NA TRBV6-1 TGTGCCAGCAGTGAGTGGCAGACGAACACTGAAGCTTTCTTT CASSEWQTNTEAFF
NA TRBJ1-5 NA TRBV5-1 TGCGCCAGCAGCTTGGATTTCGGTAATCAGCCCCAGCATTTT CASSLDFGNQPQHF
NA TRBJ2-1 many TRBV7-3 TGTGCCAGCAGCTTTTTCCATGAGCAGTTCTTC CASSFFHEQFF
NA TRBJ2-5 NA TRBV6-6 TGTGCCAGCAGTTACCCGAGCCAGAGCCAAGAGACCCAGTACTTC CASSYPSQSQETQYF
NA TRBJ1-1 many TRBV3-1 TGTGCCAGCAGCCAAGATCATATTATCAACACTGAAGCTTTCTTT CASSQDHIINTEAFF
NA TRBJ2-5 few TRBV29-1 TGCAGCGTTGAAAAGGCGGGATACAACCAAGAGACCCAGTACTTC CSVEKAGYNQETQYF
NA TRBJ2-3 NA TRBV27 TGTGCCAGCACCGAGAGGAGTTCCGCCTTCACAGATACGCAGTATTTT CASTERSSAFTDTQYF
TRBD1 TRBJ1-5 once TRBV27 TGTGCCAGCAGTTTAAGGGCCCCCGGGACAGGGCCTCTTCAGCCCCAGCATTTT CASSLRAPGTGPLQPQHF
TRBD1 TRBJ2-1 NA TRBV5-1 TGCGCCAGCAGCCTGGGGGACAGCGGCAACAATGAGCAGTTCTTC CASSLGDSGNNEQFF
TRBD2 TRBJ2-5 NA TRBV19 TGTGCCAGTAGTGAGCGGGGGGCCTTTCTACAAGAGACCCAGTACTTC CASSERGAFLQETQYF
TRBD2 TRBJ2-7 many TRBV7-9 TGTGCCAGCAGCGGGGGGGGGGTACACTCCTACGAGCAGTACTTC CASSGGGVHSYEQYF
TRBD1 TRBJ1-1 many TRBV5-1 TGCGCCAGCAGCTTGGTTCGGACAGGGGGCACTGAAGCTTTCTTT CASSLVRTGGTEAFF
NA TRBJ1-4 many TRBV29-1 TGCAGCGTTGTCGGAGGGAACAGGGTTGGTGAAAAACTGTTTTTT CSVVGGNRVGEKLFF
NA TRBJ1-5 many TRBV24-1 TGTGCCACCAGTGATTTAGGTGGTCAGCCCCAGCATTTT CATSDLGGQPQHF
TRBD2 TRBJ2-7 NA TRBV28 TGTGCCAGCAGACCTTCGGGGGGGCACTACGAGCAGTACTTC CASRPSGGHYEQYF
NA TRBJ1-5 NA TRBV19 TGTGCCAGTAGCTTCGACCTCTCAGGGGTCCAGCCCCAGCATTTT CASSFDLSGVQPQHF
NA TRBJ2-3 NA TRBV7-2 TGTGCCAGCAGGCAGACAGGTGGCACAGATACGCAGTATTTT CASRQTGGTDTQYF